Below are 8 T cell receptor beta chains sequenced from a single sample in a study of blood T cell repertoires in COVID-19. Assay used: immunoSEQ multiplex PCR; TCRdb lists only in-frame clones, some missing. In the table there are more than 350,000 clones, around nine tenths of which are singletons. Sequenced: PBMCs or T cells enriched from blood (not recorded which). All receptors come from a woman between 18 and 29 years old who had been exposed to COVID-19.

This chain connects TRBV7-2 to TRBJ2-4; 9 bases fit TRBD2. V trimming: 1 base; J trimming: 3 bases; junction bases outside the gene matches: 7. The CDR3 is made up of 17 amino acids. Germline lookup yields CDR1 SGHTA and CDR2 FQGNSA. The DNA for the CDR3 is TGTGCCAGCAGCTTAGGAGGACTAGCGAGATTCAAAAACATTCAGTACTTC. Translating it yields CASSLGGLARFKNIQYF.

The chain carries TRBV7-3 and TRBJ2-2, with D uncertain. The ends were cut back, 0 bases at V and 7 bases at J, with 9 bases in the middle. The germline V gene encodes CDR1 SGHTA and CDR2 FQGTGA. This CDR3 contains 14 residues. CDR3 DNA: TGTGCCAGCAGCTTAACTCCGGTGATCGGGGAGCTGTTTTTT. Translated: CASSLTPVIGELFF.

This rearrangement joins TRBV2 to TRBJ2-2; no reliable D call. The V gene lost 2 bases and the J gene lost 4 bases, with 5 bases spanning the gap. Germline V gene lookup returns CDR1 SNHLY and CDR2 FYNNEI. The CDR3 spans 13 residues. The chain's CDR3 is CASSETATGELFF. As DNA, the CDR3 is TGTGCCAGCAGTGAAACAGCCACCGGGGAGCTGTTTTTT.

The chain links TRBV25-1 to TRBJ1-2; D uncertain. This CDR3 comprises 14 residues. Germline CDR1 MGHDK, CDR2 SYGVNS. V was cut by 2 bases and J by 4 bases, with 11 bases left in between. CDR3 coding DNA: TGTGCCAGCAGTGAAGCGGATATTTTCTATGGCTACACCTTC. Translating gives CASSEADIFYGYTF.

This chain uses TRBV19 with TRBJ2-2; D unclear. The CDR3 spans 15 residues. V was clipped by 4 bases and J by 2 bases, with 11 bases between them. CDR1 and CDR2 (germline): LNHDA, SQIVND (reference sequence). CDR3 amino acids: CASSKYSHNTGELFF. The CDR3 nucleotides are TGTGCCAGTAGTAAATACTCCCATAACACCGGGGAGCTGTTTTTT.

This chain joins TRBV3-1 (or the pseudogene TRBV3-2) and TRBJ1-1; TRBD1 is a possible D gene (6 bases). The V end lost 4 bases, the J end lost 5 bases, and 26 bases lay between the germline ends. The CDR3 contains 18 residues. CDR1 is LGHDT and CDR2 is YNNKEL in the germline V gene (reference sequence). The CDR3 DNA is TGTGCCAGCAGCCGTGGACAGCGAGAACTCCAGGCGAGTACTGAAGCTTTCTTT. It is translated as CASSRGQRELQASTEAFF.

The chain carries TRBV7-9 and TRBJ1-1, with TRBD1 matching over 8 bases. Germline-derived CDR1 and CDR2 are SEHNR and FQNEAQ (reference sequence). The ends lost 6 bases at V and 7 bases at J; junction bases unmatched: 10. This CDR3 has 14 amino acids. CDR3 sequence reads: CASRSTGDGGEAFF. The CDR3 DNA sequence: TGTGCCAGCAGGTCGACAGGGGACGGCGGTGAAGCTTTCTTT.

This rearrangement joins TRBV18 to TRBJ1-1; D may be TRBD1 (6 bases). Germline V gene sequence: CDR1 KGHSH, CDR2 LQKENI. This CDR3 is built from 15 residues. Trimming shortened V by 3 bases and J by 4 bases, and 15 bases separated the two germline ends. The CDR3 is CASSPRLQGSTEAFF. CDR3 DNA: TGTGCCAGCTCACCCCGTCTACAGGGAAGCACTGAAGCTTTCTTT.